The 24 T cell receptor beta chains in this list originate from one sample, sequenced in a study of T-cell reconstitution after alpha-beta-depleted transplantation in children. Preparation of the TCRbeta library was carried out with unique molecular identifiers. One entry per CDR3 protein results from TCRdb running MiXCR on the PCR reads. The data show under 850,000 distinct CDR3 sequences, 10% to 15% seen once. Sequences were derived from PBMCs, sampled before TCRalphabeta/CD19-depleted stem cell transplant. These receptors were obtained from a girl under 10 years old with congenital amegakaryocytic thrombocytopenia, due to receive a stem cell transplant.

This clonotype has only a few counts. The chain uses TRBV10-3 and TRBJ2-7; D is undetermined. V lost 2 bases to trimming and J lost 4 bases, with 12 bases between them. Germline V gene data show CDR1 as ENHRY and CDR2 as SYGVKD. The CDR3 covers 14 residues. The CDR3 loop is CAISEILGFYEQYF. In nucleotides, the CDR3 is TGTGCCATCAGTGAGATCCTGGGATTTTACGAGCAGTACTTC.

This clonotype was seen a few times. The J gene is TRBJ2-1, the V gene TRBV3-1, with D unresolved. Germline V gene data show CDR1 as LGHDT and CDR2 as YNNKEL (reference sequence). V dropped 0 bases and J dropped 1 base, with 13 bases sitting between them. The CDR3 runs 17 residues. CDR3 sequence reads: CASSQDTALGSYNEQFF. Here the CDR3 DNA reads TGTGCCAGCAGCCAAGATACAGCTCTAGGGTCCTACAATGAGCAGTTCTTC.

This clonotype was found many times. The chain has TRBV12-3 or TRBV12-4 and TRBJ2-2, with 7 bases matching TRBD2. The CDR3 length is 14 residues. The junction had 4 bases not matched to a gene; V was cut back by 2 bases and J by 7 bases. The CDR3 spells CASSLRREIGELFF. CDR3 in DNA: TGTGCCAGCAGTTTAAGGCGGGAGATCGGGGAGCTGTTTTTT.

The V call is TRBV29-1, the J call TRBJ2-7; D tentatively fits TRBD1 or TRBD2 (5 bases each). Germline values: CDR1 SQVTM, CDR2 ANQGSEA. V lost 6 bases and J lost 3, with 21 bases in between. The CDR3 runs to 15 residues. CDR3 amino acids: CSVDDRDGGYYEQYF. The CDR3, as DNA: TGCAGCGTCGACGACCGGGACGGAGGTTACTACGAGCAGTACTTC.

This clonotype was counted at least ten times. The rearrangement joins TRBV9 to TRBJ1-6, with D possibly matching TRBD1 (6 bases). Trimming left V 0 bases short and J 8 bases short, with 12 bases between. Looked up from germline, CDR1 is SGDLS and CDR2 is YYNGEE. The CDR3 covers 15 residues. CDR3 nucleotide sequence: TGTGCCAGCAGCGTAGGAGGGGGTAGGCATTCACCCCTCCACTTT. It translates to CASSVGGGRHSPLHF.

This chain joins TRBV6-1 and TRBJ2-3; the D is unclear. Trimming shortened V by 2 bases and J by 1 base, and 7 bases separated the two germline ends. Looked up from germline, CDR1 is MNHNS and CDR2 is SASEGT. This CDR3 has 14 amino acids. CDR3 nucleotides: TGTGCCAGCAGTGAAAACCCAGGCACAGATACGCAGTATTTT. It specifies CASSENPGTDTQYF.

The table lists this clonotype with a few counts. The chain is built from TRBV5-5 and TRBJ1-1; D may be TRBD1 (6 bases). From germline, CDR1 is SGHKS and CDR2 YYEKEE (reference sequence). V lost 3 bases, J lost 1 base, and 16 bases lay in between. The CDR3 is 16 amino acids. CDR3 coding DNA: TGTGCCAGCAGCTCCCTCGCGGGGGCGCAGAACACTGAAGCTTTCTTT. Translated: CASSSLAGAQNTEAFF.

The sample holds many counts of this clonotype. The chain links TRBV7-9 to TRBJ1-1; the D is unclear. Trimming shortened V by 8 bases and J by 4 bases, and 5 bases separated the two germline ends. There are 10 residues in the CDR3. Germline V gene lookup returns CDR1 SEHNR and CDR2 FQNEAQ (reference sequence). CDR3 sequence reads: CASEGTEAFF. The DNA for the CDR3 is TGTGCCAGCGAGGGCACTGAAGCTTTCTTT. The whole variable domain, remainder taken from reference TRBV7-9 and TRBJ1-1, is DTGVSQNPRHKITKRGQNVTFRCDPISEHNRLYWYRQTLGQGPEFLTYFQNEAQLEKSRLLSDRFSAERPKGSFSTLEIQRTEQGDSAMYLCASEGTEAFFGQGTRLTVV.

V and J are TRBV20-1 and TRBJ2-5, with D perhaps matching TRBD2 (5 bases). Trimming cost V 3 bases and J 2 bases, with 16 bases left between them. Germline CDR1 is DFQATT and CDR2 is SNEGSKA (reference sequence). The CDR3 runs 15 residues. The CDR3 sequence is CSARVPWETQETQYF. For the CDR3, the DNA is TGCAGTGCTAGGGTCCCCTGGGAGACACAAGAGACCCAGTACTTC.

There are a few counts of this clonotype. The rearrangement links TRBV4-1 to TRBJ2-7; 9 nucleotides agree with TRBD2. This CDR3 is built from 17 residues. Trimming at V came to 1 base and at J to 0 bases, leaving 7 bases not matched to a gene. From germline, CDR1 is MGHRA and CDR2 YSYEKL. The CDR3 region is CASSQVSIAGDSYEQYF. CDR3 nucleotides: TGCGCCAGCAGCCAAGTCTCCATAGCGGGAGACTCCTACGAGCAGTACTTC.

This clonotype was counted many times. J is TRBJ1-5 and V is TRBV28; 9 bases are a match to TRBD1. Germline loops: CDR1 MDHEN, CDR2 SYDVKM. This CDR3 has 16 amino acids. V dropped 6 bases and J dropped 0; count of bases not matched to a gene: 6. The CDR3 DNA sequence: TGTGCCAGCAGCAGACAGGGGGGGCTTAGCAATCAGCCCCAGCATTTT. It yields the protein CASSRQGGLSNQPQHF.

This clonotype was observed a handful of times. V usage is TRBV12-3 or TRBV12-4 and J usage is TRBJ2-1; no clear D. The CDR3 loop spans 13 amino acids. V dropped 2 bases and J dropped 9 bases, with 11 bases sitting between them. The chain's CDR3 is CASSLIASAEQFF. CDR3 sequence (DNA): TGTGCCAGCAGTTTAATAGCTTCGGCTGAGCAGTTCTTC.

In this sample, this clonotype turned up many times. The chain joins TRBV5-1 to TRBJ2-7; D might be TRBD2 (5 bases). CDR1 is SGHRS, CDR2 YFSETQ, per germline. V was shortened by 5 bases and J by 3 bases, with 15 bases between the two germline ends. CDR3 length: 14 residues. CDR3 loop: CASRSRAGGYEQYF. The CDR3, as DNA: TGCGCCAGCAGGTCCCGGGCCGGAGGCTACGAGCAGTACTTC.

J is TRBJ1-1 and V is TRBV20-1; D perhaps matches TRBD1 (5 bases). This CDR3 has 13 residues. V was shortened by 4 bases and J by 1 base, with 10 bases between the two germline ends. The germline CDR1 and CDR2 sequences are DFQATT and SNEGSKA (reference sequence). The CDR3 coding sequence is TGCAGTGCTATCAAAGGGGCGAACACTGAAGCTTTCTTT. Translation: CSAIKGANTEAFF.

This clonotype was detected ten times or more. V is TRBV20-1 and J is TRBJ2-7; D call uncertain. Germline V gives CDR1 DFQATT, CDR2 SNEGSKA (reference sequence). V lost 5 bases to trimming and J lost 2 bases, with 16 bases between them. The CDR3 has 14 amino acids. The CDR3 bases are TGCAGTGCTTTACGCCAGACCGCTACCTACGAGCAGTACTTC. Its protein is CSALRQTATYEQYF.

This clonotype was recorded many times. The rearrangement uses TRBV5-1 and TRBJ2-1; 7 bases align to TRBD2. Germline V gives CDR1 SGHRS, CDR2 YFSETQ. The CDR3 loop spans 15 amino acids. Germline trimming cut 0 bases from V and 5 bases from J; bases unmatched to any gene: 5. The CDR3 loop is CASSLEPSGNNEQFF. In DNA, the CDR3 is TGCGCCAGCAGCTTGGAGCCTAGCGGAAACAATGAGCAGTTCTTC.

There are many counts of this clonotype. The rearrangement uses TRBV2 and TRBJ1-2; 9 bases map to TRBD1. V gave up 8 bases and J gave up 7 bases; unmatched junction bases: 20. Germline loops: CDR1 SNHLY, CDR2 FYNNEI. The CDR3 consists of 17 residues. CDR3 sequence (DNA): TGTGCCAGCCAGAGACCAGGAGTTGGGGACAGGGCTTTTGGCTACACCTTC. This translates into CASQRPGVGDRAFGYTF.

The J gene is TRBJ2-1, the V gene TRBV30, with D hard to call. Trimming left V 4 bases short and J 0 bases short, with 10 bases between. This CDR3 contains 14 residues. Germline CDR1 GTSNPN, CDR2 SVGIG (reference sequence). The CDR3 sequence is CAWKSTSSYNEQFF. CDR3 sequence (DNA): TGTGCCTGGAAATCAACGAGCTCCTACAATGAGCAGTTCTTC.

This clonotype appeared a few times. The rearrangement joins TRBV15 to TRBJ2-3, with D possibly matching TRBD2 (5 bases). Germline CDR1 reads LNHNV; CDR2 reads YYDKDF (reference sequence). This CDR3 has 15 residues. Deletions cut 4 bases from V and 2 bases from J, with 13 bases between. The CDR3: CATSNGGTNTDTQYF. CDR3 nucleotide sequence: TGTGCCACCAGCAACGGAGGTACGAACACAGATACGCAGTATTTT.

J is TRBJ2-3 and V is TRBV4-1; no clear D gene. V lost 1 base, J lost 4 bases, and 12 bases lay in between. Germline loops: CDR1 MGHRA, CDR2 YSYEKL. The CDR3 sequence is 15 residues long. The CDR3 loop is CASSQAGSKADTQYF. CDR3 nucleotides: TGCGCCAGCAGCCAAGCGGGCTCGAAGGCAGATACGCAGTATTTT.

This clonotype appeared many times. CDR3 amino acids: CASMSANEQYF. CDR3 bases: TGTGCCAGCATGTCCGCGAACGAGCAGTACTTC. The chain employs TRBV12-3 or TRBV12-4 and TRBJ2-7; D not certain. The CDR3 sequence is 11 residues long. Trimming pared 7 bases from V and 5 bases from J, leaving 9 bases between.

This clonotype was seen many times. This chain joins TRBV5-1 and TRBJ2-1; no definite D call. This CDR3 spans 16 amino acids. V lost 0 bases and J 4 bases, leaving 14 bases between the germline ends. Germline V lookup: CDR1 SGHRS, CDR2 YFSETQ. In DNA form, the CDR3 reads TGCGCCAGCAGCTTGGCCGAGGCAGTTCCGTACAATGAGCAGTTCTTC. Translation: CASSLAEAVPYNEQFF.

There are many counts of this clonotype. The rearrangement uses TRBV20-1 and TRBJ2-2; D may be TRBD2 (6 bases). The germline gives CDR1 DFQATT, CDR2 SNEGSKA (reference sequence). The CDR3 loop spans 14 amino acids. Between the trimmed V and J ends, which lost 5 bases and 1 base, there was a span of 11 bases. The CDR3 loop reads CSAGTGRNTGELFF. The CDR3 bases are TGCAGTGCTGGAACCGGGAGGAACACCGGGGAGCTGTTTTTT.

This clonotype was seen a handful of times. The CDR3 reads CSVESGWRAFF. The CDR3, as DNA: TGCAGCGTTGAATCCGGGTGGAGAGCTTTCTTT. V and J are TRBV29-1 and TRBJ1-1; D not certain. The CDR3 length is 11 residues. V lost 2 bases, J lost 10 bases, and 11 bases lay in between. CDR1 SQVTM and CDR2 ANQGSEA come from the germline V gene. The full variable domain, completed using reference TRBV29-1 and TRBJ1-1, is SAVISQKPSRDICQRGTSLTIQCQVDSQVTMMFWYRQQPGQSLTLIATANQGSEATYESGFVIDKFPISRPNLTFSTLTVSNMSPEDSSIYLCSVESGWRAFFGQGTRLTVV.